The 15 T cell receptor beta chains below come from one sample, sequenced in a study of control samples from healthy donors and cancer patients. Sequencing used immunoSEQ multiplex PCR; TCRdb keeps in-frame clones, though not all of them. The profile shows about 140,000 clones, 94% of them singletons. Sequences were obtained from blood. The receptor source for this set is a man between 40 and 49 years old in good health.

As regards this clone: Other nucleotide sequences from this sample produce the same CDR3. V gene TRBV7-9 combines with J gene TRBJ1-5; TRBD1 agrees at 7 bases. Germline CDR1 is SEHNR and CDR2 is FQNEAQ (reference sequence). The CDR3 runs to 16 residues. After removal of 0 bases from V and 7 bases from J, the junction contained 9 bases not matched to a gene. CDR3 sequence: CASSLAEGGRGQPQHF. CDR3 nucleotides: TGTGCCAGCAGCTTAGCGGAAGGGGGCAGGGGGCAGCCCCAGCATTTT.

This rearrangement joins TRBV9 to TRBJ1-2; tentatively, D is TRBD1 (5 bases). The CDR3 totals 14 residues. The V end lost 0 bases, the J end lost 5 bases, and 11 bases lay between the germline ends. Germline V gene lookup returns CDR1 SGDLS and CDR2 YYNGEE. The CDR3 spells CASSVELEGYGYTF. Written as DNA, the CDR3 is TGTGCCAGCAGCGTAGAGTTGGAGGGGTATGGCTACACCTTC.

The chain has TRBV24-1 and TRBJ1-2; no clear D. V was clipped by 4 bases and J by 5 bases, with 10 bases between them. Looked up from germline, CDR1 is KGHDR and CDR2 is SFDVKD. CDR3 length: 13 residues. The chain's CDR3 is CATSDQTPYGYTF. CDR3 coding DNA: TGTGCCACCAGTGACCAGACCCCTTATGGCTACACCTTC.

As for this clone: The junction differs from germline at one of its ends, possibly a read error. The chain employs TRBV7-7 and TRBJ1-2; D call uncertain. This CDR3 has 15 amino acids. Germline V gene sequence: CDR1 SSHAT, CDR2 FNYEAQ (reference sequence). The CDR3 reads CASSPRRKGMDGYTF. As DNA, the CDR3 is TGTGCTAGCAGCCCGCGGCGTAAGGGCATGGATGGCTACACCTTC.

This clone was observed a few times. The V gene is TRBV5-1, the J gene TRBJ1-1; the D gene is possibly TRBD1 (6 bases). Trimming shortened V by 2 bases and J by 2 bases, and 13 bases separated the two germline ends. The CDR3 loop spans 15 amino acids. Germline CDR1 SGHRS, CDR2 YFSETQ. CDR3 in DNA: TGCGCCAGCAGCTTCTCCGGGACACTCAACACTGAAGCTTTCTTT. It specifies CASSFSGTLNTEAFF.

The rearrangement links TRBV12-3 or TRBV12-4 to TRBJ1-2; TRBD1 matches at 7 bases. J lost 8 bases, V lost 2 bases, and 5 bases had no gene match. This CDR3 has 13 amino acids. CDR3 bases: TGTGCCAGCAGTTTATGGGACAGAGACGGCTACACCTTC. Encoded protein: CASSLWDRDGYTF.

The chain recombines TRBV7-2 with TRBJ1-2; D is unresolved. The CDR3 consists of 12 residues. Between the trimmed V and J ends, which lost 5 bases and 4 bases, there was a span of 8 bases. Germline CDR1 SGHTA, CDR2 FQGNSA. The CDR3 DNA sequence: TGTGCCAGCAGCGCCGGTATCTATGGCTACACCTTC. It is translated as CASSAGIYGYTF.

The chain is built from TRBV9 and TRBJ2-3, with 10 bases lining up with TRBD1. Germline V lookup: CDR1 SGDLS, CDR2 YYNGEE. The V segment lost 3 bases and the J segment 4 bases; nucleotides outside the gene matches: 5. There are 15 residues in the CDR3. The CDR3 loop reads CASSGGTGAADTQYF. CDR3 nucleotides: TGTGCCAGCAGCGGAGGGACAGGGGCGGCAGATACGCAGTATTTT.

This clone was seen a handful of times. The chain links TRBV30 to TRBJ1-5, with D perhaps matching TRBD1 (5 bases). Germline CDR1 and CDR2: GTSNPN and SVGIG (reference sequence). CDR3 size: 14 residues. Trimming cost V 1 base and J 4 bases, with 11 bases left between them. CDR3: CAWSGMTANQPQHF. In nucleotides, the CDR3 is TGTGCCTGGAGTGGTATGACAGCTAATCAGCCCCAGCATTTT.

This clone was recorded many times. V usage is TRBV6-4 and J usage is TRBJ2-3, with 7 positions matching TRBD1. Germline CDR1 and CDR2: MRHNA and SNTAGT. The J segment lost 2 bases and the V segment lost 3 bases, leaving 2 bases of the junction unmatched. The CDR3 sequence is 14 residues long. As DNA, the CDR3 is TGTGCCAGCAGTGAAGGGGGCCCCACAGATACGCAGTATTTT. It codes for CASSEGGPTDTQYF.

The V call is TRBV3-1 (or the pseudogene TRBV3-2), the J call TRBJ2-7; 7 bases fit TRBD1. V dropped 4 bases and J dropped 7; count of bases not matched to a gene: 7. This CDR3 contains 13 residues. Per the germline V gene, CDR1 is LGHDT and CDR2 is YNNKEL (reference sequence). For the CDR3, the DNA is TGTGCCAGCAGCCGGGTCAGGGGGTGGGAGCAGTACTTC. The encoded protein is CASSRVRGWEQYF.

V is TRBV18 and J is TRBJ2-7, with a tentative D call TRBD2 (6 bases). Trimming took 1 base from V and 6 from J, leaving 13 bases between them. This CDR3 is 14 amino acids long. Germline V gene lookup returns CDR1 KGHSH and CDR2 LQKENI. The CDR3 sequence: CASSPRVQEGEQYF. The DNA for the CDR3 is TGTGCCAGCTCACCACGGGTACAGGAGGGCGAGCAGTACTTC.

This chain joins TRBV6-2 or TRBV6-3 and TRBJ1-5; possibly TRBD1 for D (6 bases). The V end lost 1 base, the J end lost 0 bases, and 19 bases lay between the germline ends. Looked up from germline, CDR1 is MNHEY and CDR2 is SVGEGT. This CDR3 has 19 amino acids. CDR3 sequence reads: CASSYYPGVQAYSNQPQHF. In nucleotides, the CDR3 is TGTGCCAGCAGTTACTATCCAGGGGTGCAGGCATATAGCAATCAGCCCCAGCATTTT.

The rearrangement uses TRBV27 and TRBJ2-7, with TRBD1 as a possible D gene (6 bases). CDR1 is MNHEY and CDR2 is SMNVEV in the germline V gene (reference sequence). Trimming shortened V by 10 bases and J by 6 bases, and 19 bases separated the two germline ends. This CDR3 is built from 13 residues. For the CDR3, the DNA is TGTGCCACCCAGGCTGGGGGCGCGTCCGAGCAGTACTTC. It is translated as CATQAGGASEQYF.

The chain employs TRBV28 and TRBJ2-7; 7 bases are shared with TRBD2. This CDR3 is built from 15 residues. The germline CDR1 and CDR2 sequences are MDHEN and SYDVKM. J gave up 0 bases and V 8 bases, and 10 bases lay outside the gene matches. In DNA form, the CDR3 reads TGTGCCAGCGCTGGGCCCCGCGGGAGCTCCTACGAGCAGTACTTC. This translates into CASAGPRGSSYEQYF. Using reference TRBV28 and TRBJ2-7 for the parts outside the CDR3, the full variable domain is DVKVTQSSRYLVKRTGEKVFLECVQDMDHENMFWYRQDPGLGLRLIYFSYDVKMKEKGDIPEGYSVSREKKERFSLILESASTNQTSMYLCASAGPRGSSYEQYFGPGTRLTVT.